The 19 T cell receptor beta chains below come from one sample, sequenced in a study of CD8 T cells in Susac syndrome (dated by TCRdb to the late 2010s). Libraries were built with the immunoSEQ multiplex PCR assay. RNA was extracted with the RNeasy kit and 0.5 to 1 ug was reverse transcribed using random hexamers. Using fastp at Q25 and MiXCR, TCRdb reprocessed the public reads and kept productive beta chains. Rows with one shared CDR3 protein collapse into an entry with the most common genes and DNA. The sample records about 80,000 distinct CDR3 sequences, roughly 94% of which are singletons. The ten largest account for approximately 0.94% of the sample. The sequenced material came from CD8+ T cells from PBMCs. Receptors were obtained from a human donor with Susac syndrome.

The chain links TRBV7-9 to TRBJ1-2; 9 nucleotides line up with TRBD1. Trimming took 5 bases from V and 12 from J; bases not matched to a gene: 7. Germline CDR1 and CDR2: SEHNR and FQNEAQ (reference sequence). The CDR3 runs 12 residues. The CDR3 reads CASSPGQGPNTF. Here the CDR3 DNA reads TGTGCCAGCAGCCCGGGACAGGGACCGAACACCTTC.

This chain's CDR3 is CASSYSGQVIAEQYF. CDR3 coding DNA: TGTGCCAGCAGTTACTCGGGACAGGTGATTGCCGAGCAGTACTTC. The rearrangement joins TRBV6-5 to TRBJ2-7, with 8 bases lining up with TRBD1. This CDR3 is 15 amino acids long. Trimming took 0 bases from V and 6 from J; bases not matched to a gene: 7. Germline CDR1 is MNHEY and CDR2 is SVGAGI.

The J gene is TRBJ2-7, the V gene TRBV12-3 or TRBV12-4; D is unresolved. The CDR3 has 12 residues. V gave up 8 bases and J gave up 2 bases, with 10 bases separating them. This chain's CDR3 is CASQSSAYEQYF. CDR3 DNA: TGTGCCAGCCAGTCTTCCGCCTACGAGCAGTACTTC.

This chain joins TRBV2 and TRBJ2-7; D is unresolved. V was trimmed by 0 bases and J by 3 bases, leaving 9 bases between them. The CDR3 covers 14 residues. Germline loops: CDR1 SNHLY, CDR2 FYNNEI. CDR3: CASSEAAPDYEQYF. The DNA for the CDR3 is TGTGCCAGCAGTGAAGCAGCTCCCGACTACGAGCAGTACTTC.

This clonotype was counted only a few times. The rearrangement links TRBV15 to TRBJ2-7; D is unclear. Trimming took off 4 bases at V and 2 bases at J, with 9 bases between the two ends. Germline V lookup: CDR1 LNHNV, CDR2 YYDKDF (reference sequence). The CDR3 contains 13 residues. Here the CDR3 DNA reads TGTGCCACCAGCAAGAACCGAGCCTACGAGCAGTACTTC. Translation gives CATSKNRAYEQYF. The full variable domain, in which reference TRBV15 and TRBJ2-7 provide the parts outside the CDR3, is DAMVIQNPRYQVTQFGKPVTLSCSQTLNHNVMYWYQQKSSQAPKLLFHYYDKDFNNEADTPDNFQSRRPNTSFCFLDIRSPGLGDTAMYLCATSKNRAYEQYFGPGTRLTVT.

J is TRBJ2-6 and V is TRBV14; unclear D gene. Trimming removed 10 bases at V and 0 bases at J, with 7 bases between. Germline assignment: CDR1 SGHDN and CDR2 FVKESK. The CDR3 sequence is 13 residues long. CDR3 amino acids: CAISVSGANVLTF. The CDR3 nucleotides read TGTGCCATCTCAGTCTCTGGGGCCAACGTCCTGACTTTC.

This rearrangement joins TRBV11-2 to TRBJ1-1; 9 bases map to TRBD1. The length of the CDR3 is 12 residues. With V trimmed by 8 bases and J by 9 bases, 7 bases remained unmatched. Germline V lookup: CDR1 SGHAT, CDR2 FQNNGV. The CDR3 region has the DNA TGTGCCAGCGGGGCCGGGACAGGGAAAGCTTTCTTT. It translates to CASGAGTGKAFF.

V is TRBV4-3 and J is TRBJ1-1, with D hard to call. Trimming took 0 bases from V and 7 from J, leaving 9 bases between them. The CDR3 runs to 13 residues. Germline V CDR1 and CDR2: LGHNA, YSLEER. CDR3 sequence (DNA): TGCGCCAGCAGCCAAGATCAAGGCTATGAAGCTTTCTTT. It encodes CASSQDQGYEAFF.

The rearrangement joins TRBV3-1 to TRBJ2-1, with D hard to call. CDR1 and CDR2 (germline): LGHDT, YNNKEL (reference sequence). V lost 4 bases, J lost 4 bases, and 17 bases lay in between. The CDR3 extends over 16 amino acids. CDR3 in DNA: TGTGCCAGCAGCCCCTCGCTAGTAGTCTGGTACAATGAGCAGTTCTTC. Residues: CASSPSLVVWYNEQFF.

The chain carries TRBV5-1 and TRBJ2-4; D may correspond to TRBD1 or TRBD2 (5 bases each). The V end lost 4 bases, the J end lost 8 bases, and 19 bases lay between the germline ends. The CDR3 runs to 15 residues. CDR1 and CDR2 from the germline V gene are SGHRS and YFSETQ. Written as DNA, the CDR3 is TGCGCCAGCAGCCTTGGTATTGGGAGAGGGGACATTCAGTACTTC. This gives the protein CASSLGIGRGDIQYF. Full variable domain (missing parts from reference TRBV5-1 and TRBJ2-4): KAGVTQTPRYLIKTRGQQVTLSCSPISGHRSVSWYQQTPGQGLQFLFEYFSETQRNKGNFPGRFSGRQFSNSRSEMNVSTLELGDSALYLCASSLGIGRGDIQYFGAGTRLSVL.

This sequence joins TRBV4-3 and TRBJ2-7, with 10 nucleotides matching TRBD2. J lost 4 bases, V lost 0 bases, and 3 bases had no gene match. The germline V gene encodes CDR1 LGHNA and CDR2 YSLEER. CDR3 size: 15 residues. CDR3 in DNA: TGCGCCAGCAGCCAAGAGGCTAGCGGGAGTTACGAGCAGTACTTC. This translates into CASSQEASGSYEQYF.

The J gene is TRBJ2-1, the V gene TRBV6-2 or TRBV6-3, with D perhaps TRBD1 (6 bases). This CDR3 spans 13 amino acids. Germline V gene lookup returns CDR1 MNHEY and CDR2 SVGEGT. Trimming pared 11 bases from V and 3 bases from J, leaving 14 bases between. CDR3 sequence: CASRGHLYNEQFF. CDR3 nucleotide sequence: TGTGCCTCCAGGGGACACCTCTACAATGAGCAGTTCTTC.

The rearrangement joins TRBV6-5 to TRBJ2-3, with 11 bases that match TRBD2. Unmatched junction bases numbered 12, after V lost 1 base and J lost 3 bases. CDR1 and CDR2 from the germline V gene are MNHEY and SVGAGI. The length of the CDR3 is 19 residues. For the CDR3, the DNA is TGTGCCAGCAGTTACTATCCTTTTCGGACTAGCGGGCTGACAGATACGCAGTATTTT. It translates to CASSYYPFRTSGLTDTQYF.

The chain has TRBV29-1 and TRBJ2-7; 8 bases are a match to TRBD1. The CDR3 has 13 residues. V trimming: 3 bases; J trimming: 3 bases; junction bases outside the gene matches: 4. CDR1 is SQVTM and CDR2 is ANQGSEA in the germline V gene. The CDR3 DNA is TGCAGCGTTGATCCCGGGACAGGCTACGAGCAGTACTTC. Protein product: CSVDPGTGYEQYF.

The chain uses TRBV3-1 and TRBJ1-1, with D maybe TRBD1 (6 bases). Germline lookup yields CDR1 LGHDT and CDR2 YNNKEL (reference sequence). The CDR3 is 13 residues long. The V end was cut by 4 bases, the J end by 4 bases, with 10 bases between. Written as DNA, the CDR3 is TGTGCCAGCAGCCCGGGGGGCCCCACTGAAGCTTTCTTT. Amino acid sequence: CASSPGGPTEAFF.

This chain connects TRBV7-9 to TRBJ1-1; 8 nucleotides match TRBD1. Trimming took 4 bases from V and 3 from J; bases not matched to a gene: 7. The CDR3 totals 15 residues. Germline CDR1 SEHNR, CDR2 FQNEAQ (reference sequence). CDR3 in DNA: TGTGCCAGCAGCTCAAGCCTGGGACAGGACACTGAAGCTTTCTTT. Translated: CASSSSLGQDTEAFF.

V is TRBV27 and J is TRBJ2-7; TRBD2 is a possible D gene (5 bases). Germline CDR1 and CDR2: MNHEY and SMNVEV (reference sequence). The ends were cut back, 6 bases at V and 0 bases at J, with 12 bases in the middle. This CDR3 spans 14 amino acids. The CDR3 sequence: CASSRTRNSYEQYF. The CDR3, as DNA: TGTGCCAGCAGCCGTACTAGGAACTCCTACGAGCAGTACTTC.

The CDR3 DNA sequence: TGTGCCAGCAGCCCCCAGTTGGACCAAGAGACCCAGTACTTC. As protein: CASSPQLDQETQYF. The V and J genes are TRBV7-9 and TRBJ2-5; D is unclear. The ends were cut back, 5 bases at V and 0 bases at J, with 10 bases in the middle. The CDR3 loop spans 14 amino acids. Germline CDR1 SEHNR, CDR2 FQNEAQ (reference sequence).

This sequence joins TRBV11-1 and TRBJ1-4; D might be TRBD1 (5 bases). Trimming pared 5 bases from V and 5 bases from J, leaving 33 bases between. CDR3 length: 21 amino acids. CDR1 and CDR2 (germline): SGHAT, FQDESV (reference sequence). The CDR3 is CASSLNLNLDDTGRRNEKLFF. As DNA, the CDR3 is TGTGCCAGCAGCCTCAACCTCAACCTGGATGACACGGGGCGTCGAAATGAAAAACTGTTTTTT.